This T cell receptor beta chain emerged from a study of blood T cell repertoires in COVID-19 (dated by TCRdb to about 2020). Regarding the study in general: Collaborator samples came from the United States, Italy and Spain and covered acute and convalescent phases of COVID-19. The prospective study material was composed of cDNA or gDNA derived from T cells, B-cell-depleted T cells, or PBMCs. Subjects who had been exposed to COVID-19, were actively infected with it, or had recovered from it provided the deeply sampled blood TCRbeta repertoires that made up the dataset. The repertoires were released in a freely available public database meant as a resource for research on the immune response to SARS-CoV-2. The samples were drawn from two sources: the first 160 participants of the ongoing ImmuneRACE study, and 950 to 1,500 subjects contributed by 6 global collaborators. Nearly every sample came with metadata listing a de-identified subject ID, COVID-19 status, age in years and sex. HLA class I and class II types, where available, came from metadata supplied by the sample provider rather than from assay-based typing. Paper-wide results and their limitations: How much clinical and demographic metadata was included differed by source and by participant, and the metadata was provided uncurated.

The germline V and J ends show losses of 6 bases and 5 bases respectively, and no gene match explains 7 bases of the junction. Measured from the cysteine to the phenylalanine, the CDR3 is 15 residues long. Only the CDR3 part of the read is kept: 45 bases, read in frame from the first base. CDR1 and CDR2, looked up from the germline V gene, are MNHEY and SVGAGI. About this clone: Its cognate antigen has yet to be identified. No clone much larger than this one lies a single base away; base qualities are absent.

Collaborating institutions collected whole blood in K2EDTA tubes following their own protocols. For TCRbeta analysis, collaborator samples were shipped as frozen whole blood, as isolated PBMCs, or as DNA extracted from either sample type. TCRbeta CDR3 regions were amplified from genomic DNA by means of the immunoSEQ Assay, a bias-controlled multiplex PCR. Per the original workflow: The number of nucleated cells in each sample was estimated by amplification of reference gene primers within the assay. To quantify the absolute abundance of each unique TCRbeta CDR3 rearrangement, sequence reads were collapsed and filtered. For each sample, productive Simpson clonality was calculated as the square root of Simpson's diversity index over productive rearrangements. TCRdb holds this immuneACCESS table with in-frame rearrangements only. Some clones are missing; in checked studies, unresolved V genes explain under half, and the rest has no known cause. The V and J calls and clone size come from that table; D and trimming were worked out from the DNA. The sample table records approximately 120,000 clones; 65% to 90% of these occur just once. Of the sample, more than 6.5% is held by the ten largest clones.

The TCR sequence derives from a man older than 75 with active or convalescent COVID-19. Source material: peripheral blood. In this chain, TRBV6-5 is recombined with TRBJ2-2; 9 bases in the middle match TRBD1. The bases read TGTGCCAGCAGCCAGACAGGGGGGCGGACCGGGGAGCTGTTTTTT. Translated, it reads CASSQTGGRTGELFF.